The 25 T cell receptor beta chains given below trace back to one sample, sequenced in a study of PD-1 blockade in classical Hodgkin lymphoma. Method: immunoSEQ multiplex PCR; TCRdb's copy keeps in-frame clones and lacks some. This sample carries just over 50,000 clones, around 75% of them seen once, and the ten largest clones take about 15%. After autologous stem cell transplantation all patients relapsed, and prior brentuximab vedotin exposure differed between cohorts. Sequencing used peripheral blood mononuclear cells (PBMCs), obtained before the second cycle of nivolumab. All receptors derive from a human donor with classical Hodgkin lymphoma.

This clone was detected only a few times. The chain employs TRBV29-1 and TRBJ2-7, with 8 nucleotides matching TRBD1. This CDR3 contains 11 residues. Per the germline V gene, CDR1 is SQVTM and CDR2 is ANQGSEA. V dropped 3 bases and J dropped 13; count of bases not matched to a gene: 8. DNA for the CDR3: TGCAGCGTTGACAGGGGGCCCACCCGCTACTTC. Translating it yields CSVDRGPTRYF.

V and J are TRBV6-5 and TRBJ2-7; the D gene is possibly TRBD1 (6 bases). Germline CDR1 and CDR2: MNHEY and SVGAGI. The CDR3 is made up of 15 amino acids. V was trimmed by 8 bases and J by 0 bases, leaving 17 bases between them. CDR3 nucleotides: TGTGCCAGCCACCGAGGCGTAGGGGGCTCCTACGAGCAGTACTTC. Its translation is CASHRGVGGSYEQYF.

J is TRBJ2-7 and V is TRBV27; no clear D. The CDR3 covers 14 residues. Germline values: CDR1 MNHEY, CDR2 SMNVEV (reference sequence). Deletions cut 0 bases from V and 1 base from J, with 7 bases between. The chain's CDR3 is CASSLSTRSYEQYF. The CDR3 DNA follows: TGTGCCAGCAGTTTATCGACCAGATCCTACGAGCAGTACTTC.

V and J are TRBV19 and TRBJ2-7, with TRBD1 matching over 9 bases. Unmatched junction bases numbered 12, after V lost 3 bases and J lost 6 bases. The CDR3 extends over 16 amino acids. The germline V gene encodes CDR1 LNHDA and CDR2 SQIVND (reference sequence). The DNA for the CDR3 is TGTGCCAGTAGTATCCGCCCCGGGACAGGGTTTTTCGAGCAGTACTTC. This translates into CASSIRPGTGFFEQYF. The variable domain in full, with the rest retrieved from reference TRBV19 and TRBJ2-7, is DGGITQSPKYLFRKEGQNVTLSCEQNLNHDAMYWYRQDPGQGLRLIYYSQIVNDFQKGDIAEGYSVSREKKESFPLTVTSAQKNPTAFYLCASSIRPGTGFFEQYFGPGTRLTVT.

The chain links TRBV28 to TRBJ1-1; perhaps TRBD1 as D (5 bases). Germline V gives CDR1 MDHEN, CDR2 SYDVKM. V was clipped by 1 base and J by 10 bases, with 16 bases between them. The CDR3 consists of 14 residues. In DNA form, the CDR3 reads TGTGCCAGCAGTTTATCTGACAGACCCTCGAGAGCTTTCTTT. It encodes CASSLSDRPSRAFF.

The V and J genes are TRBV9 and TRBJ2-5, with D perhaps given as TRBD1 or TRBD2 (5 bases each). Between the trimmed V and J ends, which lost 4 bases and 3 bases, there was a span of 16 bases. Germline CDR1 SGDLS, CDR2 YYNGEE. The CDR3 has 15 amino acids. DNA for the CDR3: TGTGCCAGCAGCCCCCGGGGAATAGGGGAAGAGACCCAGTACTTC. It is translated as CASSPRGIGEETQYF.

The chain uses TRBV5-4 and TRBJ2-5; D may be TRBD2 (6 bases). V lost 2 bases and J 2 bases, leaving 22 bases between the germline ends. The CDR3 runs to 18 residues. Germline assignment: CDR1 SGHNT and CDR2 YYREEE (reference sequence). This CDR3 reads CASSFRGGGRTLQETQYF. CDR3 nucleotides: TGTGCCAGCAGCTTCCGTGGTGGGGGGAGGACCCTTCAAGAGACCCAGTACTTC.

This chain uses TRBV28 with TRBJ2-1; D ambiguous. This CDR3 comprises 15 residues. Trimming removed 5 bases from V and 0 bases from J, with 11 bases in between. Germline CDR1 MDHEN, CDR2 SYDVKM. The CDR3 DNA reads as TGTGCCAGCAGTCCCCTGATCAGCTCCTACAATGAGCAGTTCTTC. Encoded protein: CASSPLISSYNEQFF.

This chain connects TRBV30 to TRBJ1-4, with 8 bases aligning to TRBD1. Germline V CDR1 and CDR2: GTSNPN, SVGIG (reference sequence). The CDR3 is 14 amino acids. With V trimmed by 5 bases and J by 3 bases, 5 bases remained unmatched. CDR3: CAWDRGSSNEKLFF. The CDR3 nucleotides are TGTGCCTGGGACAGGGGTTCTTCTAATGAAAAACTGTTTTTT.

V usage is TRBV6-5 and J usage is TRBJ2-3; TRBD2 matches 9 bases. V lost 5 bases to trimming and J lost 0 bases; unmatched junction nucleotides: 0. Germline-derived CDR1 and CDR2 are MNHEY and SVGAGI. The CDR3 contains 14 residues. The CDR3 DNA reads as TGTGCCAGCAGTCTAGCGGGAAGCACAGATACGCAGTATTTT. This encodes CASSLAGSTDTQYF.

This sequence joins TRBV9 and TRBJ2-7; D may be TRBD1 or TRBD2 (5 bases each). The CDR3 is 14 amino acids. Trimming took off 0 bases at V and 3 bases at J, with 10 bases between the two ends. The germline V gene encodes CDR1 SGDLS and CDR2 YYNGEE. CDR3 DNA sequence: TGTGCCAGCAGCGTAGGGGACCCTAACTACGAGCAGTACTTC. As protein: CASSVGDPNYEQYF.

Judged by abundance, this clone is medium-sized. The CDR3 loop reads CASSEALGAGQHF. CDR3 bases: TGTGCCAGCAGTGAAGCTCTTGGCGCAGGGCAGCATTTT. The V gene is TRBV6-1, the J gene TRBJ1-5, with D maybe TRBD1 (5 bases). Trimming cost V 0 bases and J 13 bases, with 13 bases left between them. The CDR3 is 13 residues long. CDR1 is MNHNS and CDR2 is SASEGT in the germline V gene.

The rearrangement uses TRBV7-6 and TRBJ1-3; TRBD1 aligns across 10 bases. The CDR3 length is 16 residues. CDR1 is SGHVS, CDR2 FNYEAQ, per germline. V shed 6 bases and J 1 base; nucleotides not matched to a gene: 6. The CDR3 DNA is TGTGCCAGCAGTTTTGGGACAGGGGCGTCTGGAAACACCATATATTTT. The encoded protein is CASSFGTGASGNTIYF.

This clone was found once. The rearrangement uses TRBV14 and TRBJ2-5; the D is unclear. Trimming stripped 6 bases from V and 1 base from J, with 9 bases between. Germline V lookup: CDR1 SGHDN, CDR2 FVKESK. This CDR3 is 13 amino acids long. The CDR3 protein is CASSPGPQETQYF. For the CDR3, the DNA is TGTGCCAGCAGTCCTGGACCCCAAGAGACCCAGTACTTC.

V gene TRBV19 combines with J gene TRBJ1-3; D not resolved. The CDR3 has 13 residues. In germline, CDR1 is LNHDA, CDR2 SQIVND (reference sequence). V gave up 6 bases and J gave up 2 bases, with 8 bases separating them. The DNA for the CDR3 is TGTGCCAGTAGCCTAAATCCTGGAAACACCATATATTTT. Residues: CASSLNPGNTIYF.

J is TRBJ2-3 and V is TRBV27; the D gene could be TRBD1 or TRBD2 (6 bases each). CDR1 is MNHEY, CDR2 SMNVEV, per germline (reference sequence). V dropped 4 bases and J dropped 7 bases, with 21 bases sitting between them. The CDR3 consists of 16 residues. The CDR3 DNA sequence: TGTGCCAGCAGTTCGGTTCGGACCGGGGGCGCGTATACGCAGTATTTT. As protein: CASSSVRTGGAYTQYF.

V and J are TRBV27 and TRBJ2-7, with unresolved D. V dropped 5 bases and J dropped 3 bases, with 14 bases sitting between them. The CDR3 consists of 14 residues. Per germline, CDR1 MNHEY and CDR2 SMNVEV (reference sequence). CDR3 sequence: CASSAWGIYYEQYF. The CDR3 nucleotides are TGTGCCAGCAGTGCCTGGGGTATCTACTACGAGCAGTACTTC.

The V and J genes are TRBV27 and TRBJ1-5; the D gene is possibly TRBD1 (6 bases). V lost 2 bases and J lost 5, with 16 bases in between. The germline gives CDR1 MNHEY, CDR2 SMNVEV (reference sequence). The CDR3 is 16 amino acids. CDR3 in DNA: TGTGCCAGCAGTTTAAGACCGGACAGTAGAGATCAGCCCCAGCATTTT. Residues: CASSLRPDSRDQPQHF.

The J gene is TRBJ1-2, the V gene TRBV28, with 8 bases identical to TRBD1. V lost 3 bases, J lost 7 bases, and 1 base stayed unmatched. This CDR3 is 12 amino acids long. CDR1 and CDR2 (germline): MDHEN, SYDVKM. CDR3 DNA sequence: TGTGCCAGCAGTTTGACAGGGGTTGGCTACACCTTC. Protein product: CASSLTGVGYTF.

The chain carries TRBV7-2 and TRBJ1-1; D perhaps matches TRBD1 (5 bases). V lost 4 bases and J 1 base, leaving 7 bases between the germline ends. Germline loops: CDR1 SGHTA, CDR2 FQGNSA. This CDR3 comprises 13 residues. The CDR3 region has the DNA TGTGCCAGCAGCTCACAGGCGAACACTGAAGCTTTCTTT. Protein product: CASSSQANTEAFF.

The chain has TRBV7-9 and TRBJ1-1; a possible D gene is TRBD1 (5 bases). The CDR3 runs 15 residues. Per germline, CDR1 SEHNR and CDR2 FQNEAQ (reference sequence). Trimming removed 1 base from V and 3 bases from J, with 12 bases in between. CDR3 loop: CASSLVPGLDTEAFF. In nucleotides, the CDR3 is TGTGCCAGCAGCTTAGTACCGGGGCTCGACACTGAAGCTTTCTTT.

The CDR3 sequence is CASSLGLGGYTF. In DNA form, the CDR3 reads TGTGCCAGCAGCCTAGGACTGGGTGGCTACACCTTC. The J gene is TRBJ1-2, the V gene TRBV7-2; unclear D gene. Per the germline V gene, CDR1 is SGHTA and CDR2 is FQGNSA. This CDR3 is built from 12 residues. Trimming cost V 5 bases and J 7 bases, with 11 bases left between them.

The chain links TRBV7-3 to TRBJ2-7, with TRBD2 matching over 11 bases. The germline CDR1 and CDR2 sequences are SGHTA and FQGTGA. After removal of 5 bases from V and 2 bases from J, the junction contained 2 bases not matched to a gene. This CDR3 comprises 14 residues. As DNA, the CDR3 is TGTGCCAGCAGCGTAGCGGGAGGGCCCTACGAGCAGTACTTC. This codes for CASSVAGGPYEQYF.

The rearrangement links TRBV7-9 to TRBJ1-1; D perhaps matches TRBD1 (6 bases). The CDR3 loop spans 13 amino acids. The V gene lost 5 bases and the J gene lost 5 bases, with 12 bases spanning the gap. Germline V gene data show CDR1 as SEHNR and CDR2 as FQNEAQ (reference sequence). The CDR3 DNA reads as TGTGCCAGCAGCCGAACAGGGTTTACTGAAGCTTTCTTT. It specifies CASSRTGFTEAFF.

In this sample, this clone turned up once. The CDR3 here is CASSEAGSYYGYTF. The CDR3 bases are TGTGCCAGCAGTGAGGCAGGTAGTTACTATGGCTACACCTTC. The rearrangement joins TRBV6-1 to TRBJ1-2; D not certain. The CDR3 is made up of 14 amino acids. Germline V gene data show CDR1 as MNHNS and CDR2 as SASEGT. V was shortened by 3 bases and J by 3 bases, with 11 bases between the two germline ends.